Each of the 28 T cell receptor beta chains below was sequenced from the same sample in a study of regulatory and conventional T cells in RAG deficiency. Libraries were prepared by immunoSEQ multiplex PCR; TCRdb keeps only in-frame clonotypes and omits some of them. In the table there are some 6,000 clones, 80% to 95% of which are singletons. Sequenced input: CD8+ T cells sorted from blood. The receptors originated from a human donor with RAG deficiency presenting as severe combined immunodeficiency.

The chain recombines TRBV29-1 with TRBJ2-5; D gene ambiguous. The germline V and J ends were trimmed by 5 bases and 6 bases, with 13 bases remaining between them. The CDR3 length is 12 residues. Germline loops: CDR1 SQVTM, CDR2 ANQGSEA. The chain's CDR3 is CSVPDGAKTQYF. CDR3 DNA sequence: TGCAGCGTTCCCGACGGAGCAAAGACCCAGTACTTC.

The rearrangement links TRBV11-2 to TRBJ2-2; 10 bases match TRBD1. V lost 2 bases, J lost 4 bases, and 4 bases stayed unmatched. The germline CDR1 and CDR2 sequences are SGHAT and FQNNGV. CDR3 size: 16 residues. This CDR3 is CASSLPDRGRTGELFF. The CDR3 nucleotides read TGTGCCAGCAGCTTACCCGACAGGGGGCGCACCGGGGAGCTGTTTTTT.

The genes are TRBV5-4 and TRBJ2-5, with TRBD2 as a possible D gene (5 bases). CDR3 size: 15 residues. Germline V lookup: CDR1 SGHNT, CDR2 YYREEE (reference sequence). V was cut by 4 bases and J by 3 bases, with 16 bases left in between. The DNA of the CDR3 is TGTGCCAGCAGCCGCCCATCGGACGGGGAAGAGACCCAGTACTTC. Encoded protein: CASSRPSDGEETQYF.

The V gene is TRBV2, the J gene TRBJ2-5; 8 bases line up with TRBD1. The CDR3 totals 14 residues. Looked up from germline, CDR1 is SNHLY and CDR2 is FYNNEI. V shed 7 bases, J shed 2 bases, and the junction held 6 bases outside the gene matches. The CDR3 DNA reads as TGTGCCAGCAATGGGGGACAGGCGCAAGAGACCCAGTACTTC. Residues: CASNGGQAQETQYF.

This clone was picked up a small number of times. The chain combines TRBV7-2 with TRBJ2-7, with 11 bases fitting TRBD2. V trimming: 4 bases; J trimming: 0 bases; junction bases outside the gene matches: 8. There are 17 residues in the CDR3. From germline, CDR1 is SGHTA and CDR2 FQGNSA. The CDR3 reads CASSSWTSGSSSYEQYF. CDR3 nucleotide sequence: TGTGCCAGCAGCTCCTGGACTAGCGGGTCCAGCTCCTACGAGCAGTACTTC.

The chain links TRBV18 to TRBJ2-5; D unresolved. Looked up from germline, CDR1 is KGHSH and CDR2 is LQKENI. CDR3 size: 16 residues. The V end lost 0 bases, the J end lost 5 bases, and 16 bases lay between the germline ends. CDR3 DNA: TGTGCCAGCTCACCACCAGCAAAGGAGCTGGTGGAGACCCAGTACTTC. Translating it yields CASSPPAKELVETQYF.

The V call is TRBV27, the J call TRBJ2-3; D is possibly TRBD1 (5 bases). Germline CDR1 MNHEY, CDR2 SMNVEV (reference sequence). CDR3 length: 12 residues. V was clipped by 7 bases and J by 0 bases, with 5 bases between them. As DNA, the CDR3 is TGTGCCAGCACAGGGAGCACAGATACGCAGTATTTT. Protein sequence: CASTGSTDTQYF.

This rearrangement joins TRBV6-5 to TRBJ1-4; possible D gene TRBD1, 6 bases. Germline V gene lookup returns CDR1 MNHEY and CDR2 SVGAGI. The CDR3 contains 15 residues. V dropped 0 bases and J dropped 4 bases, with 9 bases sitting between them. As DNA, the CDR3 is TGTGCCAGCAGTTACTCGGGGGGCGGTAATGAAAAACTGTTTTTT. It specifies CASSYSGGGNEKLFF.

In its sample, this clone was seen once. The chain joins TRBV9 to TRBJ2-5, with D unresolved. Trimming took off 0 bases at V and 7 bases at J, with 16 bases between the two ends. CDR3 length equals 15 residues. Per the germline V gene, CDR1 is SGDLS and CDR2 is YYNGEE. CDR3 in amino acids: CASSVGPTPARTQYF. CDR3 in DNA: TGTGCCAGCAGCGTAGGACCGACTCCTGCAAGGACCCAGTACTTC.

V is TRBV5-4 and J is TRBJ1-1; D perhaps matches TRBD1 (6 bases). The CDR3 consists of 14 residues. V was clipped by 4 bases and J by 0 bases, with 10 bases between them. In germline, CDR1 is SGHNT, CDR2 YYREEE (reference sequence). The CDR3 coding sequence is TGTGCCAGCAGCACCGGGACACTGAACACTGAAGCTTTCTTT. Its translation is CASSTGTLNTEAFF.

The chain uses TRBV4-2 and TRBJ2-7; D unresolved. Germline loops: CDR1 LGHNA, CDR2 YNFKEQ. The CDR3 has 13 residues. With 1 base removed from V and 1 base from J, the gap between germline ends came to 5 bases. The CDR3, as DNA: TGTGCCAGCAGCCAAGGAGGATCCTACGAGCAGTACTTC. Its translation is CASSQGGSYEQYF.

This chain connects TRBV19 to TRBJ2-5; D ambiguous. Germline values: CDR1 LNHDA, CDR2 SQIVND (reference sequence). The CDR3 loop spans 15 amino acids. V was shortened by 1 base and J by 1 base, with 10 bases between the two germline ends. The CDR3 spells CASSIVGTLQETQYF. The CDR3 DNA reads as TGTGCCAGTAGTATAGTCGGCACCCTCCAAGAGACCCAGTACTTC.

This chain joins TRBV5-4 and TRBJ2-1, with D perhaps TRBD2 (6 bases). Trimming took off 7 bases at V and 4 bases at J, with 18 bases between the two ends. Germline loops: CDR1 SGHNT, CDR2 YYREEE (reference sequence). The CDR3 runs to 15 residues. The CDR3 region has the DNA TGTGCCAGCGGATTCTGGGAGGTCCCATACAATGAGCAGTTCTTC. It is translated as CASGFWEVPYNEQFF.

This clone was recorded only once. This chain links TRBV19 with TRBJ2-5; 9 bases agree with TRBD1. The trim removed 6 bases at V and 5 bases at J, leaving 10 bases unmatched. CDR1 is LNHDA and CDR2 is SQIVND in the germline V gene (reference sequence). CDR3 length equals 15 residues. The CDR3 reads CASSLHRGRGETQYF. Written as DNA, the CDR3 is TGTGCCAGTAGCCTTCACAGGGGGCGCGGGGAGACCCAGTACTTC.

The rearrangement joins TRBV7-9 to TRBJ2-7; 11 nucleotides agree with TRBD1. Germline CDR1 reads SEHNR; CDR2 reads FQNEAQ (reference sequence). The CDR3 is 13 amino acids. Trimming at V came to 6 bases and at J to 6 bases, leaving 4 bases not matched to a gene. The CDR3, as DNA: TGTGCCAGCAGTTCCGGGACAGGGGGCGAGCAGTACTTC. It yields the protein CASSSGTGGEQYF.

The chain has TRBV5-5 and TRBJ2-3, with D perhaps TRBD1 (6 bases). V lost 5 bases and J lost 2, with 15 bases in between. Germline CDR1 reads SGHKS; CDR2 reads YYEKEE (reference sequence). The CDR3 has 15 residues. The CDR3 protein is CASSSGHTSTDTQYF. CDR3 in DNA: TGTGCCAGCAGTTCGGGACATACCTCCACAGATACGCAGTATTTT.

This chain joins TRBV7-6 and TRBJ1-2, with D uncertain. Germline V gene data show CDR1 as SGHVS and CDR2 as FNYEAQ. The CDR3 is 12 residues long. The V end lost 5 bases, the J end lost 0 bases, and 4 bases lay between the germline ends. CDR3 in amino acids: CASSDTNYGYTF. As DNA, the CDR3 is TGTGCCAGCAGCGACACTAACTATGGCTACACCTTC.

This chain uses TRBV27 with TRBJ2-3, with 9 positions matching TRBD1. The germline gives CDR1 MNHEY, CDR2 SMNVEV (reference sequence). The CDR3 is made up of 15 amino acids. The trim removed 1 base at V and 1 base at J, leaving 0 bases unmatched. The CDR3 loop is CASSLWTGGTDTQYF. The DNA of the CDR3 is TGTGCCAGCAGTTTATGGACAGGGGGCACAGATACGCAGTATTTT.

This chain joins TRBV20-1 and TRBJ2-7, with unresolved D. V was cut by 2 bases and J by 6 bases, with 8 bases left in between. Germline V CDR1 and CDR2: DFQATT, SNEGSKA (reference sequence). This CDR3 contains 11 residues. DNA for the CDR3: TGCAGTGCTAGAACAGAGACCGAGCAGTACTTC. Translated: CSARTETEQYF.

This sequence joins TRBV27 and TRBJ2-3; 7 bases agree with TRBD1. The trim removed 3 bases at V and 4 bases at J, leaving 1 base unmatched. Germline V gene lookup returns CDR1 MNHEY and CDR2 SMNVEV (reference sequence). This CDR3 contains 13 residues. The CDR3 loop reads CASSFQGADTQYF. In DNA, the CDR3 is TGTGCCAGCAGTTTCCAGGGGGCAGATACGCAGTATTTT.

This clone was recorded only once. The chain has TRBV27 and TRBJ2-1; no firm D call. This CDR3 is built from 15 residues. Deletions cut 3 bases from V and 1 base from J, with 10 bases between. Germline lookup yields CDR1 MNHEY and CDR2 SMNVEV (reference sequence). The CDR3 region is CASSFLGGSYNEQFF. Written as DNA, the CDR3 is TGTGCCAGCAGTTTTTTAGGTGGGTCCTACAATGAGCAGTTCTTC.

The chain carries TRBV5-1 and TRBJ2-6; tentative D call: TRBD1 (5 bases). The V end lost 0 bases, the J end lost 2 bases, and 6 bases lay between the germline ends. The CDR3 runs to 15 residues. The germline CDR1 and CDR2 sequences are SGHRS and YFSETQ. The CDR3 sequence is CASSLAGTGANVLTF. DNA of the CDR3: TGCGCCAGCAGCTTGGCAGGGACTGGGGCCAACGTCCTGACTTTC.

V and J are TRBV10-3 and TRBJ1-2; 12 nucleotides agree with TRBD1. Germline CDR1 is ENHRY and CDR2 is SYGVKD. CDR3 length equals 15 residues. Unmatched junction bases numbered 6, after V lost 4 bases and J lost 6 bases. The CDR3 DNA sequence: TGTGCCATCAGTGCTCGGGACAGGGGGCCTCATGGCTACACCTTC. This translates into CAISARDRGPHGYTF.

This chain uses TRBV7-2 with TRBJ2-3; D gene unclear. The V and J ends lost 0 bases and 1 base respectively, with 8 bases between them. Germline loops: CDR1 SGHTA, CDR2 FQGNSA. There are 15 residues in the CDR3. This chain's CDR3 is CASSLARLRTDTQYF. The CDR3 DNA follows: TGTGCCAGCAGCTTAGCGAGGCTGCGCACAGATACGCAGTATTTT.

The J gene is TRBJ2-7, the V gene TRBV13, with 8 bases matching TRBD1. This CDR3 spans 14 amino acids. The J segment lost 2 bases and the V segment lost 0 bases, leaving 0 bases of the junction unmatched. Per germline, CDR1 PRHDT and CDR2 FYEKMQ (reference sequence). CDR3 in DNA: TGTGCCAGCAGCTTAGGACAGGGGGCCTACGAGCAGTACTTC. It encodes CASSLGQGAYEQYF.

The chain has TRBV19 and TRBJ2-7; TRBD2 aligns across 14 bases. The V gene's germline CDR1 is LNHDA and CDR2 SQIVND (reference sequence). This CDR3 has 18 residues. The trim removed 5 bases at V and 0 bases at J, leaving 9 bases unmatched. Written as DNA, the CDR3 is TGTGCCAGTAGTCCGTGGACTAGCGGGAGGCGTGGCTCCTACGAGCAGTACTTC. This translates into CASSPWTSGRRGSYEQYF.

CDR3 loop: CASTGGEAGVEQYF. The CDR3 coding sequence is TGTGCCAGCACAGGGGGCGAAGCGGGAGTGGAGCAGTACTTC. V gene TRBV6-1 combines with J gene TRBJ2-7; either TRBD1 or TRBD2 may supply D (8 bases each). Germline V gene sequence: CDR1 MNHNS, CDR2 SASEGT. Trimming removed 7 bases from V and 7 bases from J, with 20 bases in between. CDR3 length: 14 residues.

V usage is TRBV11-3 and J usage is TRBJ1-1; possibly TRBD1 for D (6 bases). The CDR3 runs to 13 residues. The V gene lost 1 base and the J gene lost 12 bases, with 15 bases spanning the gap. Germline V lookup: CDR1 SGHNT, CDR2 YENEEA. The CDR3 loop is CASSLGDPGETFF. In DNA, the CDR3 is TGTGCCAGCAGCTTAGGTGATCCAGGGGAAACTTTCTTT.